This T cell receptor beta chain derives from a study of blood T cell repertoires in COVID-19. Overall study: Collection of acute and convalescent COVID-19 samples took place in the United States, Italy and Spain. T cells, B-cell-depleted T cells, or PBMCs supplied cDNA or gDNA.

V lost 4 bases, J lost 4 bases, and 8 bases stayed unmatched. The CDR3 contains 15 residues. The germline V gene encodes CDR1 LGHDT and CDR2 YNNKEL (reference sequence). In the original processing: Nucleated cell counts were estimated from reference gene primer amplification. Assay: immunoSEQ multiplex PCR; the TCRdb copy retains only in-frame clones and omits some. Clone size and V and J calls were adopted from that table, with D and trimming inferred from the DNA. The profile shows 150,000 to 200,000 clones, 70% to 90% of them singletons. This clone was observed a few times. This chain uses TRBV3-1 (or the pseudogene TRBV3-2) with TRBJ2-7; 9 nucleotides agree with TRBD1. The sequenced material came from peripheral blood. The sequence was collected from a man between 50 and 59 years old with active or convalescent COVID-19. The CDR3 spells CASSLRQGVGYEQYF. The DNA for the CDR3 is TGTGCCAGCAGCCTTCGACAGGGGGTTGGGTACGAGCAGTACTTC.